What follows are 30 T cell receptor beta chains derived from one specimen sequenced in a study of blood T cell repertoires in COVID-19. Only in-frame clones appear in the TCRdb table, and some are missing; sequencing was by immunoSEQ multiplex PCR. The sample yields about 81,000 clones, almost 85% seen once. Sequences were obtained from peripheral blood. Source of these receptors: a human donor in a cohort sampled during active COVID-19.

This clone appeared a single time. This sequence joins TRBV6-1 and TRBJ1-2; perhaps TRBD1 as D (5 bases). CDR1 is MNHNS, CDR2 SASEGT, per germline. Trimming took 1 base from V and 7 from J, leaving 10 bases between them. The CDR3 is 13 residues long. The CDR3 DNA reads as TGTGCCAGCAGTGAAGGACCTCAGGGTGGCTACACCTTC. This translates into CASSEGPQGGYTF.

The genes are TRBV15 and TRBJ1-6, with TRBD1 matching 9 bases. This CDR3 has 17 amino acids. V was pared by 1 base and J by 9 bases, with 10 bases of the junction left unmatched. Germline CDR1 is LNHNV and CDR2 is YYDKDF (reference sequence). Written as DNA, the CDR3 is TGTGCCACCAGCAGAGCTCCTCGGACAGGGGATCGTTCACCCCTCCACTTT. It codes for CATSRAPRTGDRSPLHF.

This clone turned up a few times. This rearrangement joins TRBV3-1 (or the pseudogene TRBV3-2) to TRBJ2-3; TRBD2 agrees at 7 bases. V shed 1 base and J 0 bases; nucleotides not matched to a gene: 4. Germline CDR1 LGHDT, CDR2 YNNKEL (reference sequence). The CDR3 is 16 amino acids. CDR3 amino acids: CASSQASSGSTDTQYF. The CDR3 DNA reads TGTGCCAGCAGCCAAGCTTCTAGCGGAAGCACAGATACGCAGTATTTT.

Only one count was recorded for this clone. The chain uses TRBV19 and TRBJ1-2; 7 nucleotides line up with TRBD1. This CDR3 region has 12 residues. The V gene end was trimmed by 5 bases and the J gene end by 7 bases; junction bases not matched to a gene: 4. Looked up from germline, CDR1 is LNHDA and CDR2 is SQIVND (reference sequence). Here the CDR3 reads CASSETGVGYTF. In DNA, the CDR3 is TGTGCCAGTAGTGAAACAGGGGTTGGCTACACCTTC.

The chain links TRBV11-2 to TRBJ2-5, with 10 bases identical to TRBD2. Germline CDR1 reads SGHAT; CDR2 reads FQNNGV. The CDR3 covers 14 residues. Losses at the gene ends were 6 bases for V and 5 bases for J; bases not matched to a gene: 6. The DNA for the CDR3 is TGTGCCAGCAGGGAGGGACTAGCGTGGGAGACCCAGTACTTC. Encoded protein: CASREGLAWETQYF.

In its sample, this clone was seen once. The chain links TRBV5-1 to TRBJ2-2; 10 nucleotides align to TRBD1. Trimming removed 6 bases from V and 6 bases from J; junction bases left unmatched: 5. The CDR3 sequence is 14 residues long. Germline CDR1 and CDR2: SGHRS and YFSETQ. This CDR3 reads CASMDRGGAGELFF. The CDR3 DNA reads as TGCGCCAGCATGGACAGGGGGGGAGCCGGGGAGCTGTTTTTT.

This chain links TRBV4-1 with TRBJ1-4; D not resolved. The V gene lost 1 base and the J gene lost 8 bases, with 8 bases spanning the gap. Germline V gene data show CDR1 as MGHRA and CDR2 as YSYEKL. The CDR3 covers 13 residues. CDR3 loop: CASSQVVWEKLFF. CDR3 coding DNA: TGCGCCAGCAGCCAAGTAGTATGGGAAAAACTGTTTTTT.

This chain connects TRBV6-1 to TRBJ2-7; D possibly corresponds to TRBD1 (5 bases). The CDR3 totals 14 residues. In germline, CDR1 is MNHNS, CDR2 SASEGT. The germline V and J ends were trimmed by 1 base and 2 bases, with 9 bases remaining between them. The CDR3 is CASSEEGPPYEQYF. CDR3 DNA: TGTGCCAGCAGTGAAGAGGGGCCGCCCTACGAGCAGTACTTC.

The V call is TRBV7-2, the J call TRBJ1-3; 8 bases agree with TRBD1. The CDR3 has 17 amino acids. The ends lost 5 bases at V and 3 bases at J; junction bases unmatched: 12. From germline, CDR1 is SGHTA and CDR2 FQGNSA. CDR3 sequence (DNA): TGTGCCAGCAGCCCAACCCGCCCAACAGGGGGTGGAAACACCATATATTTT. This translates into CASSPTRPTGGGNTIYF.

J is TRBJ2-7 and V is TRBV6-2 or TRBV6-3; TRBD1 aligns across 9 bases. CDR3 size: 16 residues. Trimming cost V 2 bases and J 2 bases; bases outside gene matches: 7. Germline V gene data show CDR1 as MNHEY and CDR2 as SVGEGT. The CDR3 DNA follows: TGTGCCAGCAGTTACCGGGGGACAGGGCCAACCTACGAGCAGTACTTC. It codes for CASSYRGTGPTYEQYF.

This clone turned up a few times. The chain links TRBV5-4 to TRBJ2-7; 7 bases are a match to TRBD2. The CDR3 has 15 residues. Germline-derived CDR1 and CDR2 are SGHNT and YYREEE (reference sequence). Unmatched junction bases numbered 12, after V lost 4 bases and J lost 5 bases. Written as DNA, the CDR3 is TGTGCCAGCAGCCAACCATGGGGGGGACTTCACGAGCAGTACTTC. It encodes CASSQPWGGLHEQYF.

V is TRBV7-3 and J is TRBJ1-1; weak D call: TRBD1 (6 bases). Germline V CDR1 and CDR2: SGHTA, FQGTGA. This CDR3 region has 13 residues. V was clipped by 5 bases and J by 3 bases, with 10 bases between them. CDR3 sequence reads: CASSLSGDTEAFF. CDR3 nucleotides: TGTGCCAGCAGCCTCTCAGGGGACACTGAAGCTTTCTTT.

The rearrangement uses TRBV19 and TRBJ1-5, with D perhaps matching TRBD1 (6 bases). Trimming removed 2 bases from V and 6 bases from J, with 11 bases in between. The CDR3 is 14 amino acids. Per germline, CDR1 LNHDA and CDR2 SQIVND (reference sequence). The CDR3 region is CASSIMQGTQPQHF. For the CDR3, the DNA is TGTGCCAGTAGTATAATGCAGGGGACTCAGCCCCAGCATTTT.

This chain uses TRBV7-2 with TRBJ2-5; possible D gene TRBD2, 6 bases. The V end was cut by 5 bases, the J end by 5 bases, with 12 bases between. Germline V lookup: CDR1 SGHTA, CDR2 FQGNSA. There are 13 residues in the CDR3. The CDR3 coding sequence is TGTGCCAGCAGCGGAGGGTCAACGGAGACCCAGTACTTC. Residues: CASSGGSTETQYF.

The gene calls are TRBV7-9 and TRBJ1-4, with D uncertain. The ends were cut back, 5 bases at V and 4 bases at J, with 8 bases in the middle. Germline CDR1 SEHNR, CDR2 FQNEAQ (reference sequence). The CDR3 is made up of 13 amino acids. The CDR3 DNA reads TGTGCCAGCAGCCAAACAGTTAATGAAAAACTGTTTTTT. Protein sequence: CASSQTVNEKLFF.

This clone was seen a handful of times. V is TRBV5-4 and J is TRBJ1-1, with a possible D match to TRBD1 (6 bases). V was trimmed by 2 bases and J by 4 bases, leaving 15 bases between them. CDR3 size: 15 residues. In germline, CDR1 is SGHNT, CDR2 YYREEE (reference sequence). The CDR3 spells CASSFDRGRGTEAFF. CDR3 nucleotides: TGTGCCAGCAGCTTTGATAGGGGCAGGGGCACTGAAGCTTTCTTT.

The J gene is TRBJ2-7, the V gene TRBV7-2, with D perhaps matching TRBD1 (6 bases). The V end lost 5 bases, the J end lost 5 bases, and 10 bases lay between the germline ends. The germline gives CDR1 SGHTA, CDR2 FQGNSA. The CDR3 sequence is 12 residues long. The CDR3 spells CASSPTGNEQYF. The CDR3 DNA reads as TGTGCCAGCAGCCCCACAGGGAACGAGCAGTACTTC.

This sequence joins TRBV19 and TRBJ1-5; 7 bases align to TRBD1. Looked up from germline, CDR1 is LNHDA and CDR2 is SQIVND (reference sequence). After removal of 4 bases from V and 3 bases from J, the junction contained 6 bases not matched to a gene. The CDR3 is made up of 15 amino acids. CDR3: CASSTYRGSNQPQHF. The DNA for the CDR3 is TGTGCCAGTAGTACATACAGGGGTTCCAATCAGCCCCAGCATTTT.

This clone was seen a single time. J is TRBJ1-1 and V is TRBV18, with D tentatively TRBD1 (5 bases). Germline CDR1 reads KGHSH; CDR2 reads LQKENI. The CDR3 is made up of 14 amino acids. V was trimmed by 3 bases and J by 5 bases, leaving 13 bases between them. CDR3: CASSPGTKETEAFF. CDR3 DNA: TGTGCCAGCTCACCCGGGACTAAGGAGACTGAAGCTTTCTTT.

V gene TRBV6-6 combines with J gene TRBJ1-4; 8 nucleotides align to TRBD1. V shed 7 bases, J shed 8 bases, and the junction held 15 bases outside the gene matches. This CDR3 has 16 amino acids. Germline lookup yields CDR1 MNHNY and CDR2 SVGAGI (reference sequence). CDR3 nucleotide sequence: TGTGCCAGCACCCAGCTCCGGACAGGGTTAGGAGAAAAACTGTTTTTT. Protein sequence: CASTQLRTGLGEKLFF.

The chain uses TRBV3-1 (or the pseudogene TRBV3-2) and TRBJ2-3; TRBD2 agrees at 16 bases. Unmatched junction bases numbered 9, after V lost 3 bases and J lost 3 bases. From germline, CDR1 is LGHDT and CDR2 YNNKEL (reference sequence). The CDR3 contains 19 residues. CDR3 in amino acids: CASSHVPGTSGGETDTQYF. CDR3 DNA: TGTGCCAGCAGCCATGTCCCCGGGACTAGCGGGGGGGAAACAGATACGCAGTATTTT.

A remark on this clone: In this CDR3 the conserved last residue, phenylalanine or tryptophan, is missing, so a read error is likely. It is unclear where the CDR3 begins or ends on the DNA, so no DNA is shown, and the CDR3 is as TCRdb lists it. The chain couples TRBV27 to TRBJ1-2; TRBD1, the D gene given by the table, was not confirmed from the DNA. Ends included, the CDR3 has 13 residues. Germline V gene sequence: CDR1 MNHEY, CDR2 SMNVEV (reference sequence). This CDR3 reads CASSQTRQGPQLL.

The chain is built from TRBV10-3 and TRBJ2-2; D gene ambiguous. From germline, CDR1 is ENHRY and CDR2 SYGVKD. V was shortened by 2 bases and J by 3 bases, with 4 bases between the two germline ends. CDR3 length: 13 residues. The CDR3, as DNA: TGTGCCATCAGTGAGCGGGACACCGGGGAGCTGTTTTTT. This codes for CAISERDTGELFF.

This rearrangement joins TRBV5-1 to TRBJ2-5; 8 bases agree with TRBD1. CDR3 size: 17 residues. The germline CDR1 and CDR2 sequences are SGHRS and YFSETQ. The V and J ends lost 0 bases and 4 bases, in that order; junction bases with no gene match: 11. The CDR3, as DNA: TGCGCCAGCAGCTTGGAACCCGGACAGGGTATCGTAGAGACCCAGTACTTC. Amino acids: CASSLEPGQGIVETQYF.

The gene calls are TRBV18 and TRBJ1-1; a weak D match, TRBD1 (6 bases). V lost 5 bases to trimming and J lost 1 base, with 14 bases between them. The CDR3 loop spans 15 amino acids. Germline V gene data show CDR1 as KGHSH and CDR2 as LQKENI. CDR3 protein: CASSSGSGQNTEAFF. In DNA form, the CDR3 reads TGTGCCAGCTCATCAGGTTCGGGACAGAACACTGAAGCTTTCTTT.

This sequence joins TRBV7-2 and TRBJ1-3; D might be TRBD1 (5 bases). CDR3 length equals 14 residues. Trimming stripped 2 bases from V and 3 bases from J, with 8 bases between. From germline, CDR1 is SGHTA and CDR2 FQGNSA. DNA of the CDR3: TGTGCCAGCAGCTTATCAGGGTATGGAAACACCATATATTTT. Amino acid sequence: CASSLSGYGNTIYF.

The table lists this clone with a few counts. This chain connects TRBV5-4 to TRBJ1-1, with a tentative D call TRBD1 (5 bases). The V end lost 0 bases, the J end lost 1 base, and 7 bases lay between the germline ends. CDR1 and CDR2 (germline): SGHNT, YYREEE (reference sequence). The CDR3 has 14 amino acids. The CDR3 protein is CASSLVQANTEAFF. As DNA, the CDR3 is TGTGCCAGCAGCTTGGTACAGGCGAACACTGAAGCTTTCTTT.

The gene calls are TRBV5-1 and TRBJ2-5; TRBD1 aligns across 7 bases. CDR1 SGHRS and CDR2 YFSETQ come from the germline V gene. The CDR3 is 14 amino acids. After removal of 3 bases from V and 1 base from J, the junction contained 3 bases not matched to a gene. The CDR3 bases are TGCGCCAGCAGCTCCGGGACAGCCCAAGAGACCCAGTACTTC. Translating gives CASSSGTAQETQYF.

The chain links TRBV30 to TRBJ2-7; the match to TRBD1 covers 8 bases. The CDR3 covers 14 residues. J was trimmed by 3 bases and V by 3 bases; bases with no gene match: 7. From germline, CDR1 is GTSNPN and CDR2 SVGIG (reference sequence). The CDR3 loop reads CAWSGDRTNYEQYF. Here the CDR3 DNA reads TGTGCCTGGAGCGGGGACAGGACCAACTACGAGCAGTACTTC.

V gene TRBV18 combines with J gene TRBJ2-3, with TRBD2 matching over 11 bases. This CDR3 contains 15 residues. Unmatched junction bases numbered 5, after V lost 4 bases and J lost 5 bases. Looked up from germline, CDR1 is KGHSH and CDR2 is LQKENI. The CDR3 nucleotides are TGTGCCAGCTCACAGACTAGCGGGGCCGTAGATACGCAGTATTTT. Translating gives CASSQTSGAVDTQYF.